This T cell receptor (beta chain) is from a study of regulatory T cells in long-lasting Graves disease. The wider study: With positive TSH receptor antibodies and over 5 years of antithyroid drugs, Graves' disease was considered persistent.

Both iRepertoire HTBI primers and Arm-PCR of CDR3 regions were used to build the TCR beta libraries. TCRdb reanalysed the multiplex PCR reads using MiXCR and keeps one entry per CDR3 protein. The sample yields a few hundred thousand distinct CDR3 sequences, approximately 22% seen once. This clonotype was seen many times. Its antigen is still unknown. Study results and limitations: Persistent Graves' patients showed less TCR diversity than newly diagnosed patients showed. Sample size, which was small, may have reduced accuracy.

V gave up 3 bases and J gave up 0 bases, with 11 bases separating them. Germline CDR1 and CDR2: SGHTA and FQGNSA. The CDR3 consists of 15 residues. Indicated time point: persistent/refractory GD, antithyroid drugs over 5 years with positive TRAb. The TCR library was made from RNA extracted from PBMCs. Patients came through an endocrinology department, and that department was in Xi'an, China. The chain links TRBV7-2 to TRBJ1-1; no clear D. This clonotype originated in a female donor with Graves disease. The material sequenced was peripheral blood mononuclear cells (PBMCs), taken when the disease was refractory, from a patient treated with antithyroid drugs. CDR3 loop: CASSFAQALNTEAFF. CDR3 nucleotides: TGTGCCAGCAGCTTTGCTCAGGCGTTGAACACTGAAGCTTTCTTT.